This TCR beta chain was sequenced during a study of radiotherapy plus CTLA-4 blockade in lung cancer. Overall study findings and caveats: Reportedly, early blood T cell clone dynamics best predicted response, with interferon-beta.

The CDR3 has 13 amino acids. V lost 0 bases to trimming and J lost 6 bases; unmatched junction nucleotides: 1. From germline, CDR1 is WNHNN and CDR2 SYGVQD (reference sequence). Only in-frame clones appear in the TCRdb table, and some are missing; sequencing was by immunoSEQ multiplex PCR. In the table there are 45,000 to 60,000 clones, around four fifths of which are singletons. The sample holds one count of this clone. What it binds is unknown. The receptor comes from a human donor with non-small cell lung cancer who had stable disease on radiotherapy plus ipilimumab. The source material was peripheral blood, sampled from a patient treated with radiotherapy plus ipilimumab. The chain recombines TRBV10-1 with TRBJ1-2; 7 bases match TRBD1. The CDR3 nucleotides are TGCGCCAGCAGTGAGTCTAGGGGGCATGGCTACACCTTC. Protein product: CASSESRGHGYTF.